The rows below give T cell receptor beta chains drawn from one sample of a study of metastatic and nonmetastatic thyroid tumors. TCRdb re-clonotyped the PCR reads through MiXCR. This repertoire shows about 12,000 clones, around an eighth found once; its top ten account for approximately 29%. Sequencing input: blood. The receptors originated from a female donor with papillary thyroid cancer or a benign thyroid nodule (not recorded which). Some clones in this sample may be carry-over from other donors' samples. CDR3s include the opening cysteine and the closing phenylalanine or tryptophan. A D gene is named only where the DNA matches it firmly. Clone size, where shown, is once, few, many, or a class for clones that have expanded.

abundance: many; v_gene: TRBV3-1; d_gene: -; len: 12; j_gene: TRBJ1-6; CDR3nt: TGTGCCAGCAGCCACGGCAATTCACCCCTCCACTTT; CDR3aa: CASSHGNSPLHF
abundance: many; v_gene: TRBV5-5; d_gene: -; len: 16; j_gene: TRBJ2-3; CDR3nt: TGTGCCAGCAGCTTGGGCCGACAGGGAGGATTAGATACGCAGTATTTT; CDR3aa: CASSLGRQGGLDTQYF
abundance: many; v_gene: TRBV5-1; d_gene: TRBD2; len: 15; j_gene: TRBJ2-7; CDR3nt: TGCGCCAGCAGCTTCGGACTAGCGGGGGACTACGAGCAGTACTTC; CDR3aa: CASSFGLAGDYEQYF
abundance: many; v_gene: TRBV6-2/TRBV6-3; d_gene: -; len: 15; j_gene: TRBJ2-2; CDR3nt: TGTGCCAGCAGTCTACAGGGAATTAACACCGGGGAGCTGTTTTTT; CDR3aa: CASSLQGINTGELFF
abundance: many; v_gene: TRBV27; d_gene: TRBD1; len: 13; j_gene: TRBJ2-5; CDR3nt: TGTGCCAGCAGATGGACAGGGGGCGAGACCCAGTACTTC; CDR3aa: CASRWTGGETQYF
abundance: many; v_gene: TRBV7-2; d_gene: -; len: 15; j_gene: TRBJ2-5; CDR3nt: TGTGCCAGCAGCGTAACGGCGGCCTCAAGGGAGACCCAGTACTTC; CDR3aa: CASSVTAASRETQYF
abundance: many; v_gene: TRBV10-2; d_gene: -; len: 13; j_gene: TRBJ1-1; CDR3nt: TGCGCCAGCAGTGAGTCGACGGGGACTAAAGCTTTCTTT; CDR3aa: CASSESTGTKAFF
abundance: many; v_gene: TRBV5-5; d_gene: -; len: 13; j_gene: TRBJ2-7; CDR3nt: TGTGCCACCAGGGACCTGAGCTCCTACGAGCAGTACTTC; CDR3aa: CATRDLSSYEQYF
abundance: many; v_gene: TRBV30; d_gene: TRBD1; len: 15; j_gene: TRBJ1-1; CDR3nt: TGTGCCTGGAGTGTAGGACAGGGGCGCAACACTGAAGCTTTCTTT; CDR3aa: CAWSVGQGRNTEAFF
abundance: -; v_gene: TRBV27; d_gene: -; len: 14; j_gene: TRBJ2-1; CDR3nt: TGTGCCAGCAGTTTAGGGGCAACCCACAATGAGCATTTCTTC; CDR3aa: CASSLGATHNEHFF
abundance: many; v_gene: TRBV10-1; d_gene: -; len: 13; j_gene: TRBJ2-7; CDR3nt: TGCGCCAGCAGTGAGTCGGGCACAGCCTTGCAGTACTTC; CDR3aa: CASSESGTALQYF
abundance: many; v_gene: TRBV14; d_gene: -; len: 15; j_gene: TRBJ2-7; CDR3nt: TGTGCCAGCAGCCCACAACAGGGCTCCGGGGGAGAGCAGTACTTC; CDR3aa: CASSPQQGSGGEQYF
abundance: many; v_gene: TRBV29-1; d_gene: -; len: 13; j_gene: TRBJ1-1; CDR3nt: TGCAGCGTTGAACAGGGCCAGAACACTGAAGCTTTCTTT; CDR3aa: CSVEQGQNTEAFF
abundance: many; v_gene: TRBV10-3; d_gene: -; len: 14; j_gene: TRBJ1-1; CDR3nt: TGTGCCATCAGTGAAACACCGGGCGACACTGAAGCTTTCTTT; CDR3aa: CAISETPGDTEAFF
abundance: many; v_gene: TRBV4-3; d_gene: -; len: 13; j_gene: TRBJ2-2; CDR3nt: TGCGCCAGCAGCCAAGAGGTCGACGGGGAGCTGTTTTTT; CDR3aa: CASSQEVDGELFF
abundance: -; v_gene: TRBV5-4; d_gene: -; len: 15; j_gene: TRBJ2-2; CDR3nt: TGTGCCAGCAGCTTGAACAGACAGAACACCGGGGAGCTGTTTTTT; CDR3aa: CASSLNRQNTGELFF
abundance: many; v_gene: TRBV11-2; d_gene: -; len: 14; j_gene: TRBJ2-3; CDR3nt: TGTGCCAGCAGCTTAGTAGGGGGTGGAGATACGCAGTATTTT; CDR3aa: CASSLVGGGDTQYF
abundance: -; v_gene: TRBV11-2; d_gene: TRBD1; len: 15; j_gene: TRBJ1-1; CDR3nt: TGTGCCAGCAGCTTACAGGGGGCAGGGAACACTGAAGCTTTCTTT; CDR3aa: CASSLQGAGNTEAFF
abundance: medium-sized; v_gene: TRBV28; d_gene: TRBD1; len: 15; j_gene: TRBJ1-2; CDR3nt: TGTGCCAGCAGCATAACAGGGGCCACAAAGGATGGCTACACCTTC; CDR3aa: CASSITGATKDGYTF
abundance: -; v_gene: TRBV29-1; d_gene: TRBD1; len: 13; j_gene: TRBJ2-5; CDR3nt: TGCAGCGCCCGACAGGGGGATGGGGAGACCCAGTACTTC; CDR3aa: CSARQGDGETQYF
abundance: many; v_gene: TRBV20-1; d_gene: -; len: 13; j_gene: TRBJ1-2; CDR3nt: TGCAGTGCCCCCGGGACATCCAACTATGGCTACACCTTC; CDR3aa: CSAPGTSNYGYTF
abundance: -; v_gene: TRBV5-1; d_gene: -; len: 15; j_gene: TRBJ2-6; CDR3nt: TGCGCCAGCAGCTTGGAGGACTCTGGGGCCAACGTCCTGACTTTC; CDR3aa: CASSLEDSGANVLTF
abundance: -; v_gene: TRBV20-1; d_gene: TRBD1; len: 13; j_gene: TRBJ1-4; CDR3nt: TGCAGTGCTCTCAGGGGGTTGGATGAAAAACTGTTTTTT; CDR3aa: CSALRGLDEKLFF
abundance: many; v_gene: TRBV6-4; d_gene: -; len: 13; j_gene: TRBJ2-2; CDR3nt: TGTGCCAGCAGCCAACTAGCCGGCGGGGAGCTGTTTTTT; CDR3aa: CASSQLAGGELFF
abundance: many; v_gene: TRBV29-1; d_gene: -; len: 12; j_gene: TRBJ1-2; CDR3nt: TGCAGCGCCCACACAGGGTTCGGTGGCTACACCTTC; CDR3aa: CSAHTGFGGYTF